Sequencing of this T cell receptor (beta chain) was carried out in a study of T cell responses to AZD1222 COVID-19 vaccine. This clone was observed once. The data were produced by immunoSEQ multiplex PCR, yet TCRdb's version contains in-frame clones alone and is incomplete. The table shows some 20,000 clones, with roughly 84% occurring only once. Germline V gene data show CDR1 as SGHRS and CDR2 as YFSETQ. The ends were cut back, 0 bases at V and 7 bases at J, with 19 bases in the middle. The length of the CDR3 is 17 residues. The receptor comes from an adult who received the AZD1222 COVID-19 vaccine. This sample comprised peripheral blood, obtained 28 days after the second AZD1222 dose. The chain is built from TRBV5-1 and TRBJ1-4; D gene unclear. The CDR3 sequence is CASSLAHRVGDGEKLFF. The CDR3 coding sequence is TGCGCCAGCAGCTTGGCCCATAGGGTAGGAGACGGTGAAAAACTGTTTTTT.